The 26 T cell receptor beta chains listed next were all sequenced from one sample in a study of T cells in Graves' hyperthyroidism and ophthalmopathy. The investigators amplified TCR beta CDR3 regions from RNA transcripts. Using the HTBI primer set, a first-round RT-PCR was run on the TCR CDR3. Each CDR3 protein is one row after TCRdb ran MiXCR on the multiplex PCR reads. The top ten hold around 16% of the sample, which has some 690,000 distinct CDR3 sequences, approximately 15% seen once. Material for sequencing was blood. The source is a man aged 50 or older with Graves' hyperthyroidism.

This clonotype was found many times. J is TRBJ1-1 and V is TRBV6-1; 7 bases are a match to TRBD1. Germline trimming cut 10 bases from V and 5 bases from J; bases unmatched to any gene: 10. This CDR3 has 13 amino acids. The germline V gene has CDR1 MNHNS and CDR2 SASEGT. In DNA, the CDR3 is TGTGCCACCAACGGAGGGGGCAGGACTGAAGCTTTCTTT. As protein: CATNGGGRTEAFF.

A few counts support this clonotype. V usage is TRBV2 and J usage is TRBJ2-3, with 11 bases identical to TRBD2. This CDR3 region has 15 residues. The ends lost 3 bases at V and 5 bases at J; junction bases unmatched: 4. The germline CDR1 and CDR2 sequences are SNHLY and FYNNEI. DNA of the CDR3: TGTGCCAGCAGTGAGGGGCTAGCGGGAGGAGATACGCAGTATTTT. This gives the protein CASSEGLAGGDTQYF. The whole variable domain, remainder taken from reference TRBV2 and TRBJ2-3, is EPEVTQTPSHQVTQMGQEVILRCVPISNHLYFYWYRQILGQKVEFLVSFYNNEISEKSEIFDDQFSVERPDGSNFTLKIRSTKLEDSAMYFCASSEGLAGGDTQYFGPGTRLTVL.

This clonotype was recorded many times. The CDR3 region is CASSLAPKYPQHF. In DNA form, the CDR3 reads TGTGCCAGCAGTTTGGCTCCCAAGTATCCCCAGCATTTT. The chain recombines TRBV12-3 or TRBV12-4 with TRBJ1-5; D not certain. With 3 bases removed from V and 10 bases from J, the gap between germline ends came to 13 bases. CDR3 length: 13 residues.

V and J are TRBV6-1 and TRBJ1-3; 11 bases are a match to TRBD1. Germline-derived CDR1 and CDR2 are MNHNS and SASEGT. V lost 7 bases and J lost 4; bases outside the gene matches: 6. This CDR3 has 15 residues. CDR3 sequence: CASNTDRGQGNTIYF. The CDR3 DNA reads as TGTGCCAGCAACACGGACAGGGGGCAAGGAAACACCATATATTTT.

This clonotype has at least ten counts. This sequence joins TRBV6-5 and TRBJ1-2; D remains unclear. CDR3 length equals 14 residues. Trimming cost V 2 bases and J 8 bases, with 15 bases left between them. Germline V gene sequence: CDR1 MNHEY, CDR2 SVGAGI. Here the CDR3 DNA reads TGTGCCAGCAGTTACGATGAAAAGAGGAGAGGCTACACCTTC. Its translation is CASSYDEKRRGYTF.

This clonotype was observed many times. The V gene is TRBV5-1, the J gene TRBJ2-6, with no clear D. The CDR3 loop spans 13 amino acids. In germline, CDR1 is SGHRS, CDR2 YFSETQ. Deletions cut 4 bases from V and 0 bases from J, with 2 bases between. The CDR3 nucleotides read TGCGCCAGCAGCCACTCTGGGGCCAACGTCCTGACTTTC. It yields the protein CASSHSGANVLTF.

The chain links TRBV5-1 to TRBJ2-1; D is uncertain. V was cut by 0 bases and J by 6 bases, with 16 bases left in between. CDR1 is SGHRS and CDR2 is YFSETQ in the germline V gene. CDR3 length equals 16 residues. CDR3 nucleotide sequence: TGCGCCAGCAGCTTGGCCCAGGTTCCTAGTAGCAATGAGCAGTTCTTC. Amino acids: CASSLAQVPSSNEQFF.

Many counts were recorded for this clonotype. The CDR3 loop reads CASSYTATGQGNGYTF. CDR3 coding DNA: TGTGCCAGCAGTTACACCGCCACGGGACAGGGGAATGGCTACACCTTC. The rearrangement links TRBV6-5 to TRBJ1-2, with 10 nucleotides matching TRBD1. J was trimmed by 6 bases and V by 2 bases; bases with no gene match: 9. Germline V gives CDR1 MNHEY, CDR2 SVGAGI. The CDR3 loop spans 16 amino acids.

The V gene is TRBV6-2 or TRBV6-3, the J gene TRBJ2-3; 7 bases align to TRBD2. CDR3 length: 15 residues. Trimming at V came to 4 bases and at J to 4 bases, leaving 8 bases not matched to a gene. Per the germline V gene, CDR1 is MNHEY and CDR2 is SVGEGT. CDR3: CASSSRAGRPDTQYF. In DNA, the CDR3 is TGTGCCAGCAGTTCCCGAGCGGGACGCCCAGATACGCAGTATTTT.

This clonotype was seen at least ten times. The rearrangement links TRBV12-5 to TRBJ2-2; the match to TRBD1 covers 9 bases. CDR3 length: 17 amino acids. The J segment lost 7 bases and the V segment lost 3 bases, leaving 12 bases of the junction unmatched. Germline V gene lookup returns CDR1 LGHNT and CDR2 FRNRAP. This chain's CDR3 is CASGFRTGDKKGGELFF. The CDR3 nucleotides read TGTGCTAGTGGTTTTCGGACAGGGGACAAGAAGGGCGGGGAGCTGTTTTTT.

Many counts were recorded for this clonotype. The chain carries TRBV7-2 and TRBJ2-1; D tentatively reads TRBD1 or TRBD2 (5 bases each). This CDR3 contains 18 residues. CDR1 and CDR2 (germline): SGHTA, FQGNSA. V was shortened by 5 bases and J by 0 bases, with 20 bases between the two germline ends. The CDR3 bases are TGTGCCAGCAGCCGTCGGGATGGGGGAAGGAGCTCCTACAATGAGCAGTTCTTC. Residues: CASSRRDGGRSSYNEQFF.

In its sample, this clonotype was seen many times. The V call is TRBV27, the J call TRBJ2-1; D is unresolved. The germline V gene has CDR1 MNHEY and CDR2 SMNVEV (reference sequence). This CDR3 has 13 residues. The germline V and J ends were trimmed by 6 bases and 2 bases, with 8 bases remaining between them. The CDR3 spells CASRRSPYNEQFF. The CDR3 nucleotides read TGTGCCAGCAGAAGATCTCCCTACAATGAGCAGTTCTTC.

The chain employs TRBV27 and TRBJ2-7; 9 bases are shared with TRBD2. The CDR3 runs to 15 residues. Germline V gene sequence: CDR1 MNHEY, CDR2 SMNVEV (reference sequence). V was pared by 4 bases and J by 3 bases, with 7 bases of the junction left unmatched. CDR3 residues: CASSSGTSNRYEQYF. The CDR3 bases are TGTGCCAGCAGTTCCGGGACTAGCAACCGCTACGAGCAGTACTTC.

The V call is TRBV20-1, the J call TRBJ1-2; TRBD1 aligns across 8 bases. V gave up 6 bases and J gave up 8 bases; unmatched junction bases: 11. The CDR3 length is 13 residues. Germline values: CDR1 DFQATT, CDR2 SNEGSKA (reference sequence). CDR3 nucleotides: TGCAGTGCAGGACAGGGCTTGGGAAACGGCTACACCTTC. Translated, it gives CSAGQGLGNGYTF.

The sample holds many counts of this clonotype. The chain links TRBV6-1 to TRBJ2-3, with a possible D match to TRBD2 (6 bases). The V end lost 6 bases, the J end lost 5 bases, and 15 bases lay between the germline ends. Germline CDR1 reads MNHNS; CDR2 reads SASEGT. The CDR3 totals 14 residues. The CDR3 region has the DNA TGTGCCAGCAGCATTATGAGCGGGCGAGATACGCAGTATTTT. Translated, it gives CASSIMSGRDTQYF.

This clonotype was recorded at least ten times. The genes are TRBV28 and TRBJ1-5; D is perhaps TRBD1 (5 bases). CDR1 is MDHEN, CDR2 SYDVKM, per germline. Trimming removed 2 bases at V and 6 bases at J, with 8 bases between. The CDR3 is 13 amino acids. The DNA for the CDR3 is TGTGCCAGCAGTTTACCAGGGAGTCAGCCCCAGCATTTT. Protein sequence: CASSLPGSQPQHF.

The CDR3 is CSAREDEFEQYF. The CDR3, as DNA: TGCAGTGCTAGAGAGGACGAGTTCGAGCAGTACTTC. The genes are TRBV20-1 and TRBJ2-7; D uncertain. The V and J ends lost 0 bases and 6 bases respectively, with 9 bases between them. Germline assignment: CDR1 DFQATT and CDR2 SNEGSKA (reference sequence). This CDR3 spans 12 amino acids.

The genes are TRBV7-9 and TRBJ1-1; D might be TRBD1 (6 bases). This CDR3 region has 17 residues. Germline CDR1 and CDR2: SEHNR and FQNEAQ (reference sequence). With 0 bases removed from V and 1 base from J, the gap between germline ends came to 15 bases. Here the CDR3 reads CASSLANLQGGNTEAFF. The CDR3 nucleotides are TGTGCCAGCAGCTTAGCAAACTTACAGGGCGGGAACACTGAAGCTTTCTTT.

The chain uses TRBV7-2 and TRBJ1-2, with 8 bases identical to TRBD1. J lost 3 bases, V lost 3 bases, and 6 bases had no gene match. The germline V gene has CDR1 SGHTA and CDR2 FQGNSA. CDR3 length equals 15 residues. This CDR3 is CASSFDRGRDYGYTF. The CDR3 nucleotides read TGTGCCAGCAGCTTTGACAGGGGTCGTGACTATGGCTACACCTTC.

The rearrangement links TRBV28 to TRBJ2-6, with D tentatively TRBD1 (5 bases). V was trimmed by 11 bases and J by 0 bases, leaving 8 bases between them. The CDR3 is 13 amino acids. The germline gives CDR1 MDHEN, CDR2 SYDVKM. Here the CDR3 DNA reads TGTGCCTCAGGGCCCTCTGGGGCCAACGTCCTGACTTTC. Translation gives CASGPSGANVLTF.

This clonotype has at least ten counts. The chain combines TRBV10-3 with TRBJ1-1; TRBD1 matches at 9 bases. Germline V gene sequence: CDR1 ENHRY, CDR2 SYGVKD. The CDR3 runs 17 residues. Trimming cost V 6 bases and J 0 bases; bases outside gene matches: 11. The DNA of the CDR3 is TGTGCCATCAGCCGGGGACAGGGCGGCGATTTGAACACTGAAGCTTTCTTT. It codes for CAISRGQGGDLNTEAFF.

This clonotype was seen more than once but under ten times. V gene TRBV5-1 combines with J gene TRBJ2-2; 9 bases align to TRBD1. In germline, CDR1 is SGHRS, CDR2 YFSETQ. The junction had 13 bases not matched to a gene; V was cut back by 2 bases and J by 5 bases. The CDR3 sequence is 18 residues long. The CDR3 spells CASSLAGQGRFGTGELFF. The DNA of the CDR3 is TGCGCCAGCAGCTTAGCGGGACAGGGACGTTTCGGTACCGGGGAGCTGTTTTTT.

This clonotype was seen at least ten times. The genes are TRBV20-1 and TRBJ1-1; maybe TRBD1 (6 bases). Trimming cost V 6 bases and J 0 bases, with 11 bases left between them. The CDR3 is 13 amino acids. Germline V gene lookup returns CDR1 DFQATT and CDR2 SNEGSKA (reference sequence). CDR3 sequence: CSADGQLNTEAFF. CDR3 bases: TGCAGTGCCGACGGACAGTTGAACACTGAAGCTTTCTTT.

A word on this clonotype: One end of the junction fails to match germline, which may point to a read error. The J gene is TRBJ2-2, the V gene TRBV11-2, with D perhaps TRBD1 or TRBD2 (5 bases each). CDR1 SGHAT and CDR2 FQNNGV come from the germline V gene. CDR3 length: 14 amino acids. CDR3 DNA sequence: TGTGCCAGCAGCAAACAGGTTTACACCGGGGAGCTGCTTTTT. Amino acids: CASSKQVYTGELLF.

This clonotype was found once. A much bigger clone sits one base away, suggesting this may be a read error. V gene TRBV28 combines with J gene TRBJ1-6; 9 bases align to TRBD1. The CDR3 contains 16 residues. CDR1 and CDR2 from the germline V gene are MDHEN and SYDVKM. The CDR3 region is CACSSLYRGRNSPLHF. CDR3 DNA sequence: TGTGCCTGCAGTTCCCTCTACAGGGGGCGAAATTCACCCCTCCACTTT. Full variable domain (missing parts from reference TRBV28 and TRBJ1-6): DVKVTQSSRYLVKRTGEKVFLECVQDMDHENMFWYRQDPGLGLRLIYFSYDVKMKEKGDIPEGYSVSREKKERFSLILESASTNQTSMYLCACSSLYRGRNSPLHFGNGTRLTVT.

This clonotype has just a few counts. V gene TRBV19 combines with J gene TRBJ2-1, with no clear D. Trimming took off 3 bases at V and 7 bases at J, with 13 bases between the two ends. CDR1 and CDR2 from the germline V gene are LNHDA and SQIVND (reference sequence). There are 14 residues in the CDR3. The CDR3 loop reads CASSIISGFNEQFF. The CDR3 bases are TGTGCCAGTAGTATTATCTCGGGCTTTAATGAGCAGTTCTTC.